The rows below give T cell receptor beta chains drawn from one sample of a study of OX40 agonist ivuxolimab in advanced cancers. TCRdb's copy holds only in-frame clones and misses some; the assay was immunoSEQ multiplex PCR. The profile covers tens of thousands of clones, with roughly 88% appearing a single time and around 0.3% taken by the ten largest. The sample consisted of CD4+ or CD8+ T cells sorted from blood, taken in a trial of the OX40 agonist ivuxolimab. All receptors derive from an adult with an advanced solid tumor such as melanoma, head and neck, liver or kidney cancer. CDR3s include the opening cysteine and the closing phenylalanine or tryptophan. Fields, in order: D gene, J gene, V gene, clone size, CDR3 DNA, CDR3 protein. The D gene is left open where the match is weak. A row's size may be missing; if present it is once, few, many or a size class.

NA,TRBJ2-7,TRBV27,NA,TGTGCCAGCAGTCGAGTGAACTCCTACGAGCAGTACTTC,CASSRVNSYEQYF
NA,TRBJ2-7,TRBV18,NA,TGTGCCAGCTCACCTGGGACTTACGAGCAGTACTTC,CASSPGTYEQYF
NA,TRBJ2-2,TRBV10-3,NA,TGTGCCGTGACAGTCGGAGGCACCGGGGAGCTGTTTTTT,CAVTVGGTGELFF
TRBD1,TRBJ2-2,TRBV14,NA,TGTGCCAGCAACCCGACAGGGCCCGGGGAGCTGTTTTTT,CASNPTGPGELFF
NA,TRBJ2-3,TRBV30,once,TGTGCCTGGGGGAGGCCAGATACGCAGTATTTT,CAWGRPDTQYF
NA,TRBJ2-2,TRBV4-1,NA,TGCGCCAGCAGCCAAGTGCGGGGTATATCAGCCGGGGAGCTGTTTTTT,CASSQVRGISAGELFF
TRBD1,TRBJ2-7,TRBV5-1,NA,TGCGCCAGCAGCGGGCAGACAGGGGGCATCCCCTACGAGCAGTACTTC,CASSGQTGGIPYEQYF
NA,TRBJ2-7,TRBV7-6,NA,TGTGCCAGCAGCTTAGCGCAGGCAACCTACGAGCAGTACTTC,CASSLAQATYEQYF
TRBD2,TRBJ2-3,TRBV30,NA,TGTGCCTGGTCCCTAGAGCGGGGGGCGGATACGCAGTATTTT,CAWSLERGADTQYF
TRBD1,TRBJ1-3,TRBV6-1,NA,TGTGCCAGCGGGACAGCTTCTGGAAACACCATATATTTT,CASGTASGNTIYF
NA,TRBJ2-3,TRBV10-3,NA,TGTGCCATCAGTGAGTCAGATACGCAGTATTTT,CAISESDTQYF
NA,TRBJ1-2,TRBV5-4,NA,TGTGCCAGCAGCCCTGTGAACTATGGCTACACCTTC,CASSPVNYGYTF
NA,TRBJ2-3,TRBV6-1,few,TGTGCCAGCAGTGCAAAAACGGGACCCTCGACGACGCAGTATTTT,CASSAKTGPSTTQYF
NA,TRBJ2-3,TRBV5-4,NA,TGTGCCAGCAGCTTGGGACTCGATCAAACAGATACGCAGTATTTT,CASSLGLDQTDTQYF
NA,TRBJ1-1,TRBV5-1,NA,TGCGCCAGCAGTGAGGGGAGGAACACTGAAGCTTTCTTT,CASSEGRNTEAFF
NA,TRBJ2-5,TRBV4-3,NA,TGCGCCAGCAGCCAAGGTCAACTTTGGTACCAAGAGACCCAGTACTTC,CASSQGQLWYQETQYF
NA,TRBJ1-5,TRBV5-1,NA,TGCGCCAGCAGCTCCACAGGGCTTCAGCCCCAGCATTTT,CASSSTGLQPQHF
NA,TRBJ2-2,TRBV5-1,NA,TGCGCCAGCAGCTTCCAGGGTAGTAACACCGGGGAGCTGTTTTTT,CASSFQGSNTGELFF
TRBD1,TRBJ2-7,TRBV15,NA,TGTGCCACCAGCACCCGGGACAGGGGCGTCGAGCAGTACTTC,CATSTRDRGVEQYF
TRBD1,TRBJ1-2,TRBV9,NA,TGTGCCAGCAGCGGGGGGACAGCGGTAGTAGAGAGCTACACCTTC,CASSGGTAVVESYTF
NA,TRBJ2-7,TRBV5-1,NA,TGCGCCAGCAGCTTTGGAAAGGACGGCGAGCAGTACTTC,CASSFGKDGEQYF
TRBD2,TRBJ2-7,TRBV6-6,many,TGTGCCAGCAGTCTCTCTAGCGGGGGCTACGAGCAGTACTTC,CASSLSSGGYEQYF
NA,TRBJ2-3,TRBV4-2,NA,TGTGCCAGCAGCCAAGAAAGACTCACCACAGATACGCAGTATTTT,CASSQERLTTDTQYF
TRBD1,TRBJ2-4,TRBV19,NA,TGTGCCAGTAGAGACAGGGTTGGTAGAAACATTCAGTACTTC,CASRDRVGRNIQYF
NA,TRBJ2-2,TRBV25-1,NA,TGTGCCAGCAGTAGATCAGGCCCGAACACCGGGGAGCTGTTTTTT,CASSRSGPNTGELFF
NA,TRBJ2-1,TRBV5-1,NA,TGCGCCAGCAGCCTCAATAGGGGGAACAATGAGCAGTTCTTC,CASSLNRGNNEQFF
TRBD1,TRBJ1-1,TRBV5-1,NA,TGCGCCAGCAGACCCCCAGGGGGGGACACTGAAGCTTTCTTT,CASRPPGGDTEAFF
TRBD2,TRBJ2-5,TRBV6-1,NA,TGTGCCAGCACTAGTAGTAGCGGGGTGGGGCCCCAGTACTTC,CASTSSSGVGPQYF
NA,TRBJ1-5,TRBV18,NA,TGTGCCAGCTCATTGGCGGAGACTAAGCCCCAGCATTTT,CASSLAETKPQHF
NA,TRBJ2-3,TRBV7-6,NA,TGTGCCAGCAGCTTAACGGGGGACAGAGCAGATACGCAGTATTTT,CASSLTGDRADTQYF
NA,TRBJ1-1,TRBV11-2,NA,TGTGCCAGCAGTTACAGGTACACTGAAGCTTTCTTT,CASSYRYTEAFF
NA,TRBJ2-1,TRBV5-1,NA,TGCGCCAGCAGCCCGGAGTACAATGAGCAGTTCTTC,CASSPEYNEQFF
NA,TRBJ1-1,TRBV6-5,NA,TGTGCCAGCAGTTACTCCGAGGGTTGGGGCACTGAAGCTTTCTTT,CASSYSEGWGTEAFF
TRBD1,TRBJ2-7,TRBV18,NA,TGTGCCAGCTCCCCCTGGGGGACAGGGATTACTAGTATCTCCTACGAGCAGTACTTC,CASSPWGTGITSISYEQYF
NA,TRBJ1-4,TRBV18,NA,TGTGCCAGCTCACCAAGCGGGGGCGTCGTTGCAACTAATGAAAAACTGTTTTTT,CASSPSGGVVATNEKLFF
TRBD2,TRBJ2-7,TRBV7-2,NA,TGTGCCAGCAGCCCATCGGGGGGGCCAGGGGAGCAGTACTTC,CASSPSGGPGEQYF
TRBD1,TRBJ2-7,TRBV11-2,NA,TGTGCCAGCAGCACCCAGGACAGGTTTTCTATCGAGCAGTACTTC,CASSTQDRFSIEQYF
NA,TRBJ2-3,TRBV7-2,NA,TGTGCCAGCAGCAAAGGACGGGACTCGCACCTGTATTTT,CASSKGRDSHLYF
NA,TRBJ2-2,TRBV6-4,once,TGTGCCAGCAGTGACAGGGCGGGGGAGCTGTTTTTT,CASSDRAGELFF
TRBD1,TRBJ1-6,TRBV9,NA,TGTGCCAGCAGCGACAACCCCGGGACAGGGAATAATTCACCCCTCCACTTT,CASSDNPGTGNNSPLHF
NA,TRBJ2-2,TRBV14,NA,TGTGCCAGCAGCCGAACAGTCGGGGAGCTGTTTTTT,CASSRTVGELFF
NA,TRBJ2-7,TRBV6-5,NA,TGTGCCAGCAGCCTTCGGAGTACAGGCCCCTTCGAGCAGTACTTC,CASSLRSTGPFEQYF
TRBD1,TRBJ2-6,TRBV15,NA,TGTGCCACCAGCAGAGATTTTAGGGGACAGGGGCGCTCTGGGGCCAACGTCCTGACTTTC,CATSRDFRGQGRSGANVLTF
NA,TRBJ2-7,TRBV18,NA,TGTGCCAGCTCCCCGGGGGACGGCTACGAGCAGTACTTC,CASSPGDGYEQYF
NA,TRBJ2-7,TRBV27,NA,TGTGCCAGCAGTAGGGGTGGGTCCCGAAACTCCTACGAGCAGTACTTC,CASSRGGSRNSYEQYF
NA,TRBJ2-4,TRBV11-2,NA,TGTGCCAGCAGCTCATTCCGATCCCAAAACATTCAGTACTTC,CASSSFRSQNIQYF
NA,TRBJ2-7,TRBV19,NA,TGTGCCAGTAGTATAACAGGGCCAATCTACGAGCAGTACTTC,CASSITGPIYEQYF
NA,TRBJ1-2,TRBV11-1,once,TGTGCCAGCAGCTTAGATGACAGGAGCTATGGCTACACCTTC,CASSLDDRSYGYTF
NA,TRBJ1-1,TRBV10-3,few,TGTGCCATCAGTATCGGACTCCAGGGCACTGAAGCTTTCTTT,CAISIGLQGTEAFF
NA,TRBJ1-5,TRBV5-8,NA,TGTGCCAGCAGCTTGGCCTTAGACAGTAGAAGTCAGCCCCAGCATTTT,CASSLALDSRSQPQHF
NA,TRBJ1-2,TRBV6-5,NA,TGTGCCAGCCTCGACACCAGCTATGGCTACACCTTC,CASLDTSYGYTF
NA,TRBJ1-1,TRBV23-1,NA,TGCGCCAGCAGTCAATTGGGACGGCTGAACACTGAAGCTTTCTTT,CASSQLGRLNTEAFF
TRBD1,TRBJ2-3,TRBV15,NA,TGTGCCACCAGCAGAAATACAGGGGCCGGCACAGATACGCAGTATTTT,CATSRNTGAGTDTQYF
TRBD1,TRBJ2-5,TRBV5-1,NA,TGCGCCAGCAGCATTCTGACAGGGCAAGAGACCCAGTACTTC,CASSILTGQETQYF
NA,TRBJ2-6,TRBV6-5,NA,TGTGCCAGCAGAAACCATATCTCTGGGGCCAACGTCCTGACTTTC,CASRNHISGANVLTF
TRBD1,TRBJ1-2,TRBV6-1,NA,TGTGCCAGCAGTGAAAGACAGGGCTATGGCTACACCTTC,CASSERQGYGYTF
NA,TRBJ2-7,TRBV11-2,NA,TGTGCCAGCAGCGAAGCAGGGCAATTCTCCTACGAGCAGTACTTC,CASSEAGQFSYEQYF